Sequencing of this TCR beta chain was carried out in a study of T cell repertoires in cytomegalovirus infection. Whole-study context: Matching HLA type, along with CMV infection, was indicated by public TCR beta signatures.

In the case of this clonotype: No antigen is known for it.

Whole-study results and caveats: Dominating the ex vivo response were HLA-C-restricted CMV-specific TCR beta clonotypes. Based on cumulative public TCR beta family frequency, carriers of CMV plus the relevant HLA were identified.

TCRdb called the reads again in MiXCR, with one record for every CDR3 protein. The sample consists of a few hundred thousand distinct CDR3 sequences, 12% to 15% of them appearing once. The CDR3 totals 14 residues. V was pared by 7 bases and J by 6 bases, with 16 bases between. CDR1 is MDHEN, CDR2 SYDVKM, per germline. Material for sequencing was PBMCs. The rearrangement links TRBV28 to TRBJ1-5; D unresolved. This TCR derives from a human donor in good health (CMV status not recorded). Some clones in this sample may be carry-over from other donors' samples. The CDR3 DNA reads TGTGCCAGCATGATCGCTCCGGGCGGTCAGCCCCAGCATTTT. Its protein is CASMIAPGGQPQHF. Using reference TRBV28 and TRBJ1-5 for the parts outside the CDR3, the full variable domain is DVKVTQSSRYLVKRTGEKVFLECVQDMDHENMFWYRQDPGLGLRLIYFSYDVKMKEKGDIPEGYSVSREKKERFSLILESASTNQTSMYLCASMIAPGGQPQHFGDGTRLSIL.